The 31 T cell receptor beta chains in this list originate from one sample, sequenced in a study of glioma-infiltrating T cells after dendritic cell vaccination. The protocol was immunoSEQ multiplex PCR, while the TCRdb copy is restricted to in-frame clones and leaves out a portion. The data show about 73,000 clones, with over 75% seen just once and around 1.9% held by the top ten. The sample in question was blood, obtained before dendritic cell vaccination. These receptors were taken from a human donor with glioblastoma.

V gene TRBV2 combines with J gene TRBJ2-3, with 12 nucleotides matching TRBD2. CDR3 length: 16 amino acids. CDR1 is SNHLY, CDR2 FYNNEI, per germline. V lost 8 bases, J lost 0 bases, and 6 bases stayed unmatched. Here the CDR3 reads CASGDGLAGSTDTQYF. The CDR3 DNA is TGTGCCAGCGGAGACGGACTAGCGGGGAGCACAGATACGCAGTATTTT.

This CDR3 is CASSLPTVSYGYTF. DNA of the CDR3: TGTGCCAGCAGCTTGCCCACCGTGAGTTATGGCTACACCTTC. This chain joins TRBV5-4 and TRBJ1-2, with D unclear. Trimming removed 1 base at V and 5 bases at J, with 12 bases between. The CDR3 sequence is 14 residues long. The germline V gene encodes CDR1 SGHNT and CDR2 YYREEE (reference sequence).

V and J are TRBV6-4 and TRBJ2-2; 9 nucleotides agree with TRBD1. The CDR3 totals 16 residues. J gave up 3 bases and V 0 bases, and 2 bases lay outside the gene matches. The germline V gene encodes CDR1 MRHNA and CDR2 SNTAGT. The CDR3 DNA is TGTGCCAGCAGTGACTCCGGACAGGGGCACACCGGGGAGCTGTTTTTT. This sequence encodes CASSDSGQGHTGELFF.

The chain has TRBV2 and TRBJ2-1; tentative D call: TRBD2 (6 bases). This CDR3 comprises 13 residues. CDR1 and CDR2 (germline): SNHLY, FYNNEI. Trimming took 10 bases from V and 7 from J, leaving 17 bases between them. CDR3 in amino acids: CATWPGVGNEQFF. CDR3 nucleotides: TGTGCCACCTGGCCGGGGGTAGGAAATGAGCAGTTCTTC. The full variable domain, rest sourced from reference TRBV2 and TRBJ2-1, is EPEVTQTPSHQVTQMGQEVILRCVPISNHLYFYWYRQILGQKVEFLVSFYNNEISEKSEIFDDQFSVERPDGSNFTLKIRSTKLEDSAMYFCATWPGVGNEQFFGPGTRLTVL.

The chain joins TRBV7-9 to TRBJ1-6; no firm D call. This CDR3 is built from 14 residues. V was trimmed by 1 base and J by 10 bases, leaving 11 bases between them. Germline-derived CDR1 and CDR2 are SEHNR and FQNEAQ (reference sequence). The CDR3 DNA reads TGTGCCAGCAGCTTAGGGCTTGGGCCCTCACCCCTCCACTTT. Protein sequence: CASSLGLGPSPLHF.

The chain uses TRBV5-1 and TRBJ1-1; D gene unclear. Germline CDR1 SGHRS, CDR2 YFSETQ. This CDR3 is built from 12 residues. V was pared by 2 bases and J by 8 bases, with 10 bases between. The CDR3 coding sequence is TGCGCCAGCAGCTTCGATGAGACAGAAGCTTTCTTT. Amino acid sequence: CASSFDETEAFF.

This clone was counted a few times. In nucleotides, the CDR3 is TGTGCCAGCAGTCCCAGGGGATGGAGCAATCAGCCCCAGCATTTT. The encoded protein is CASSPRGWSNQPQHF. The V and J genes are TRBV27 and TRBJ1-5, with D perhaps matching TRBD1 (6 bases). The CDR3 runs 15 residues. Germline V gene lookup returns CDR1 MNHEY and CDR2 SMNVEV (reference sequence). Trimming cost V 5 bases and J 1 base, with 12 bases left between them.

This chain links TRBV4-2 with TRBJ2-1, with 9 bases fitting TRBD2. The germline gives CDR1 LGHNA, CDR2 YNFKEQ. The CDR3 loop spans 16 amino acids. V gave up 2 bases and J gave up 8 bases; unmatched junction bases: 10. CDR3 protein: CASSQSQAGGDDEQFF. CDR3 sequence (DNA): TGTGCCAGCAGCCAAAGTCAAGCGGGGGGCGACGATGAGCAGTTCTTC.

V is TRBV15 and J is TRBJ2-6; no reliable D call. Trimming shortened V by 3 bases and J by 0 bases, and 3 bases separated the two germline ends. This CDR3 has 14 amino acids. Germline V gives CDR1 LNHNV, CDR2 YYDKDF (reference sequence). In DNA form, the CDR3 reads TGTGCCACCAGCAGTCGCTCTGGGGCCAACGTCCTGACTTTC. As protein: CATSSRSGANVLTF.

This clone was seen a few times. The V and J genes are TRBV6-6 and TRBJ1-2, with 7 bases fitting TRBD1. The CDR3 has 14 residues. CDR1 MNHNY and CDR2 SVGAGI come from the germline V gene (reference sequence). The V and J ends lost 2 bases and 4 bases, in that order; junction bases with no gene match: 4. The CDR3 DNA is TGTGCCAGCAGTTACGACAGGGTGGCCTATGGCTACACCTTC. It encodes CASSYDRVAYGYTF.

V usage is TRBV4-2 and J usage is TRBJ2-2; the D gene is possibly TRBD2 (6 bases). Germline CDR1 reads LGHNA; CDR2 reads YNFKEQ. This CDR3 contains 15 residues. V lost 5 bases and J lost 6, with 16 bases in between. The CDR3 here is CASSGSGDLAGELFF. As DNA, the CDR3 is TGTGCCAGCAGCGGATCGGGGGACTTGGCCGGGGAGCTGTTTTTT.

The rearrangement joins TRBV7-2 to TRBJ2-5; the match to TRBD2 covers 7 bases. Germline lookup yields CDR1 SGHTA and CDR2 FQGNSA. The CDR3 runs to 14 residues. With 5 bases clipped from V and 3 bases from J, the junction kept 6 bases outside the gene matches. The CDR3 region has the DNA TGTGCCAGCAGCGGGAGGGTAGCGGAAGAGACCCAGTACTTC. Protein sequence: CASSGRVAEETQYF.

In its sample, this clone was seen a few times. The CDR3 sequence is CASSSTQGSGNTIYF. CDR3 DNA: TGTGCCAGCAGTTCTACTCAGGGCTCTGGAAACACCATATATTTT. The chain combines TRBV6-1 with TRBJ1-3; TRBD1 is a possible D gene (5 bases). CDR3 length: 15 residues. Germline values: CDR1 MNHNS, CDR2 SASEGT. Trimming took off 5 bases at V and 0 bases at J, with 11 bases between the two ends.

The chain has TRBV5-4 and TRBJ2-2; D is perhaps TRBD1 (5 bases). CDR3 length: 15 amino acids. Trimming shortened V by 0 bases and J by 1 base, and 7 bases separated the two germline ends. Germline-derived CDR1 and CDR2 are SGHNT and YYREEE (reference sequence). CDR3 protein: CASSLADRNTGELFF. The CDR3 bases are TGTGCCAGCAGCTTGGCTGACAGGAACACCGGGGAGCTGTTTTTT.

This clone was seen only once. V gene TRBV30 combines with J gene TRBJ1-4, with D unresolved. The germline V gene has CDR1 GTSNPN and CDR2 SVGIG (reference sequence). Trimming shortened V by 2 bases and J by 2 bases, and 12 bases separated the two germline ends. This CDR3 contains 15 residues. This CDR3 is CAWSPIGSTNEKLFF. The CDR3 DNA follows: TGTGCCTGGAGTCCGATCGGTTCGACTAATGAAAAACTGTTTTTT. The full variable domain, with the rest looked up from reference TRBV30 and TRBJ1-4, is SQTIHQWPATLVQPVGSPLSLECTVEGTSNPNLYWYRQAAGRGLQLLFYSVGIGQISSEVPQNLSASRPQDRQFILSSKKLLLSDSGFYLCAWSPIGSTNEKLFFGSGTQLSVL.

The chain uses TRBV18 and TRBJ2-7; 7 nucleotides line up with TRBD1. The CDR3 length is 16 residues. Germline CDR1 and CDR2: KGHSH and LQKENI. With V trimmed by 3 bases and J by 4 bases, 12 bases remained unmatched. This CDR3 is CASSPIRQGSLYEQYF. CDR3 nucleotides: TGTGCCAGCTCACCCATACGACAGGGCTCCCTGTACGAGCAGTACTTC.

V usage is TRBV7-3 and J usage is TRBJ2-5; TRBD2 might be the D (6 bases). V lost 2 bases and J lost 4, with 14 bases in between. The CDR3 is made up of 15 amino acids. From germline, CDR1 is SGHTA and CDR2 FQGTGA. The CDR3 region is CASSLDPSVVETQYF. The CDR3 DNA sequence: TGTGCCAGCAGCTTAGATCCTAGCGTGGTAGAGACCCAGTACTTC. Looking up the rest from reference TRBV7-3 and TRBJ2-5 gives the full variable domain: GAGVSQTPSNKVTEKGKYVELRCDPISGHTALYWYRQSLGQGPEFLIYFQGTGAADDSGLPNDRFFAVRPEGSVSTLKIQRTERGDSAVYLCASSLDPSVVETQYFGPGTRLLVL.

The V and J genes are TRBV29-1 and TRBJ1-4; D ambiguous. The CDR3 extends over 11 amino acids. V lost 7 bases and J lost 4, with 7 bases in between. Germline values: CDR1 SQVTM, CDR2 ANQGSEA. This CDR3 reads CSGLDNEKLFF. The CDR3 DNA reads as TGCAGCGGGCTAGATAATGAAAAACTGTTTTTT.

This chain uses TRBV7-6 with TRBJ2-5, with D maybe TRBD2 (5 bases). The CDR3 contains 15 residues. The germline gives CDR1 SGHVS, CDR2 FNYEAQ. With 1 base removed from V and 2 bases from J, the gap between germline ends came to 11 bases. CDR3 amino acids: CASSLVASYQETQYF. CDR3 coding DNA: TGTGCCAGCAGCTTAGTAGCGTCCTATCAAGAGACCCAGTACTTC. Supplemented by reference TRBV7-6 and TRBJ2-5, the full variable domain reads GAGVSQSPRYKVTKRGQDVALRCDPISGHVSLYWYRQALGQGPEFLTYFNYEAQQDKSGLPNDRFSAERPEGSISTLTIQRTEQRDSAMYRCASSLVASYQETQYFGPGTRLLVL.

The chain recombines TRBV14 with TRBJ1-2, with TRBD1 matching 9 bases. The CDR3 length is 15 residues. V dropped 4 bases and J dropped 7; count of bases not matched to a gene: 10. Germline CDR1 and CDR2: SGHDN and FVKESK. DNA of the CDR3: TGTGCCAGCAGCCCGATACAGGGGGCAATGGGTGGCTACACCTTC. Translated, it gives CASSPIQGAMGGYTF.

The chain has TRBV9 and TRBJ2-3; 11 bases line up with TRBD2. V lost 0 bases to trimming and J lost 2 bases; unmatched junction nucleotides: 8. CDR1 and CDR2 (germline): SGDLS, YYNGEE. This CDR3 region has 18 residues. The CDR3 protein is CASSVATPTSGITDTQYF. For the CDR3, the DNA is TGTGCCAGCAGCGTAGCTACCCCGACTAGCGGGATCACAGATACGCAGTATTTT.

The gene calls are TRBV5-1 and TRBJ1-6; D perhaps matches TRBD1 (6 bases). CDR3 length: 13 residues. The germline CDR1 and CDR2 sequences are SGHRS and YFSETQ. Trimming stripped 0 bases from V and 8 bases from J, with 6 bases between. This chain's CDR3 is CASSLGQDSPLHF. CDR3 DNA sequence: TGCGCCAGCAGCTTGGGACAGGATTCACCCCTCCACTTT.

This sequence joins TRBV6-6 and TRBJ1-5; 11 positions agree with TRBD1. V lost 6 bases and J lost 7; bases outside the gene matches: 5. This CDR3 is built from 14 residues. Germline assignment: CDR1 MNHNY and CDR2 SVGAGI (reference sequence). This CDR3 reads CASSRTGGPQPQHF. In DNA form, the CDR3 reads TGTGCCAGCAGCCGGACAGGGGGCCCACAGCCCCAGCATTTT.

The chain employs TRBV11-2 and TRBJ2-1; 8 bases agree with TRBD2. Germline-derived CDR1 and CDR2 are SGHAT and FQNNGV. V trimming: 2 bases; J trimming: 9 bases; junction bases outside the gene matches: 9. The CDR3 extends over 15 amino acids. The CDR3 protein is CASSLMAGGRSEQFF. CDR3 DNA: TGTGCCAGCAGCTTAATGGCGGGGGGCCGCAGTGAGCAGTTCTTC.

The chain joins TRBV27 to TRBJ1-2; the D gene is possibly TRBD1 (6 bases). Germline values: CDR1 MNHEY, CDR2 SMNVEV (reference sequence). Trimming removed 7 bases from V and 4 bases from J, with 13 bases in between. The CDR3 covers 13 residues. DNA for the CDR3: TGTGCCAGCACAACTGGGGGCCGCTATGGCTACACCTTC. Translated, it gives CASTTGGRYGYTF.

The chain links TRBV29-1 to TRBJ2-1; 7 bases are a match to TRBD1. This CDR3 comprises 12 residues. Germline lookup yields CDR1 SQVTM and CDR2 ANQGSEA. The V and J ends lost 4 bases and 4 bases, in that order; junction bases with no gene match: 1. CDR3 DNA sequence: TGCAGCGTTGGACAGGGTTACAATGAGCAGTTCTTC. Encoded protein: CSVGQGYNEQFF.

The gene calls are TRBV10-2 and TRBJ1-5; D call uncertain. The CDR3 runs to 14 residues. The V gene's germline CDR1 is WSHSY and CDR2 SAAADI. The V and J ends lost 7 bases and 2 bases respectively, with 12 bases between them. The DNA of the CDR3 is TGCGCCAGCAAGGACCCGAGGGGCAATCAGCCCCAGCATTTT. It yields the protein CASKDPRGNQPQHF.

CDR3 loop: CASSAGGLEVGYGYTF. DNA for the CDR3: TGTGCCAGCAGCGCAGGGGGACTCGAGGTTGGCTATGGCTACACCTTC. The rearrangement joins TRBV21-1 to TRBJ1-2; TRBD1, the table's D call, lacks a check against the DNA. TRBV21-1 is classified as a pseudogene. The CDR3 contains 16 residues.

This chain links TRBV5-4 with TRBJ2-7, with 9 bases lining up with TRBD2. This CDR3 contains 15 residues. Germline V CDR1 and CDR2: SGHNT, YYREEE (reference sequence). V shed 5 bases and J 0 bases; nucleotides not matched to a gene: 6. For the CDR3, the DNA is TGTGCCAGCAGTCGCAGCGGGGGGTACTCCTACGAGCAGTACTTC. Translated: CASSRSGGYSYEQYF.

The chain links TRBV7-8 to TRBJ1-3; 7 nucleotides agree with TRBD1. The V and J ends lost 5 bases and 2 bases, in that order; junction bases with no gene match: 9. The CDR3 runs to 16 residues. Germline CDR1 is SGHVS and CDR2 is FQNEAQ. The CDR3 protein is CASSRNAQGTGNTIYF. CDR3 nucleotides: TGTGCCAGCAGCCGCAACGCACAGGGGACTGGAAACACCATATATTTT.

This chain joins TRBV4-2 and TRBJ2-1; 9 nucleotides agree with TRBD2. The CDR3 length is 16 residues. V lost 0 bases, J lost 7 bases, and 7 bases stayed unmatched. CDR1 and CDR2 from the germline V gene are LGHNA and YNFKEQ. CDR3 nucleotides: TGTGCCAGCAGCCAAGAACTCGGCGGGGGGGCTAATGAGCAGTTCTTC. This gives the protein CASSQELGGGANEQFF.